This entry lists 8 T cell receptor beta chains sequenced from one sample in a study of blood T cell repertoires in COVID-19. Sequencing was performed with immunoSEQ multiplex PCR; in TCRdb, only in-frame clones are kept and a portion is missing. The table shows over 130,000 clones, with around 82% occurring only once. Material for sequencing was peripheral blood. Receptors originate from a woman aged 60-70 years with acute or convalescent COVID-19.

This chain joins TRBV24-1 and TRBJ2-1; the match to TRBD2 covers 13 bases. V was pared by 6 bases and J by 4 bases, with 2 bases of the junction left unmatched. Germline V gene lookup returns CDR1 KGHDR and CDR2 SFDVKD. This CDR3 has 15 residues. The CDR3 protein is CATSRTSGSYNEQFF. The CDR3 coding sequence is TGTGCCACCAGTCGGACTAGCGGGAGTTACAATGAGCAGTTCTTC.

The chain recombines TRBV5-1 with TRBJ2-1, with 8 bases identical to TRBD1. The CDR3 consists of 17 residues. Trimming at V came to 2 bases and at J to 4 bases, leaving 11 bases not matched to a gene. Germline V gives CDR1 SGHRS, CDR2 YFSETQ. CDR3 loop: CASSFGRLDRAYNEQFF. The CDR3 DNA is TGCGCCAGCAGCTTCGGAAGGTTGGACAGGGCTTACAATGAGCAGTTCTTC.

This chain uses TRBV5-1 with TRBJ1-5, with 12 bases fitting TRBD1. The CDR3 loop spans 15 amino acids. V lost 4 bases and J lost 6; bases outside the gene matches: 5. Germline values: CDR1 SGHRS, CDR2 YFSETQ. Here the CDR3 reads CASSRDRGQGQPQHF. For the CDR3, the DNA is TGCGCCAGCAGCCGGGACAGGGGGCAGGGTCAGCCCCAGCATTTT. Filled out from reference TRBV5-1 and TRBJ1-5, the complete variable domain reads KAGVTQTPRYLIKTRGQQVTLSCSPISGHRSVSWYQQTPGQGLQFLFEYFSETQRNKGNFPGRFSGRQFSNSRSEMNVSTLELGDSALYLCASSRDRGQGQPQHFGDGTRLSIL.

The CDR3 DNA is TGCGCCAGCAGCTTCAGACTAGCGGGAGGTGATGAGCAGTTCTTC. Protein sequence: CASSFRLAGGDEQFF. J is TRBJ2-1 and V is TRBV5-1, with TRBD2 matching 13 bases. Germline CDR1 and CDR2: SGHRS and YFSETQ. The CDR3 runs 15 residues. Losses at the gene ends were 2 bases for V and 8 bases for J; bases not matched to a gene: 4.

This clone occurred a few times. This chain links TRBV5-1 with TRBJ2-3, with D tentatively TRBD2 (6 bases). The V end lost 8 bases, the J end lost 3 bases, and 22 bases lay between the germline ends. The CDR3 runs to 16 residues. In germline, CDR1 is SGHRS, CDR2 YFSETQ. DNA of the CDR3: TGCGCCAGTACAAAACTAACCGGGGGTACTACAGATACGCAGTATTTT. Residues: CASTKLTGGTTDTQYF.

The rearrangement joins TRBV11-3 to TRBJ1-1; D not resolved. CDR3 size: 13 residues. Trimming took off 2 bases at V and 5 bases at J, with 9 bases between the two ends. Germline V CDR1 and CDR2: SGHNT, YENEEA. CDR3 residues: CASSLNSVTEAFF. The CDR3 DNA follows: TGTGCCAGCAGCTTAAATAGTGTGACTGAAGCTTTCTTT.

This chain uses TRBV4-1 with TRBJ1-5; no clear D gene. CDR3 length: 13 residues. CDR1 is MGHRA and CDR2 is YSYEKL in the germline V gene. V dropped 2 bases and J dropped 4 bases, with 6 bases sitting between them. This CDR3 is CASSQTGNQPQHF. The CDR3 DNA is TGCGCCAGCAGCCAAACGGGGAATCAGCCCCAGCATTTT.

This clone was seen once. V and J are TRBV4-1 and TRBJ2-7, with 8 bases lining up with TRBD2. The germline V gene has CDR1 MGHRA and CDR2 YSYEKL. The ends lost 2 bases at V and 6 bases at J; junction bases unmatched: 9. The CDR3 is 15 residues long. CDR3 coding DNA: TGCGCCAGCAGCCAAAGTACCGGGACTAGTGGCGAGCAGTACTTC. This sequence encodes CASSQSTGTSGEQYF.